This T cell receptor beta chain originates from a study of OX40 agonist ivuxolimab in advanced cancers. Study details: Melanoma, hepatocellular carcinoma, head and neck or renal cell cancer occurred in dose-escalation patients.

Study findings and constraints: In the expanded peripheral T cells, antigen specificity was never determined.

The CDR3 sequence is 14 residues long. V lost 4 bases to trimming and J lost 10 bases; unmatched junction nucleotides: 10. Germline-derived CDR1 and CDR2 are SNHLY and FYNNEI. Profiled with immunoSEQ multiplex PCR; TCRdb holds only in-frame clones, not every one. The repertoire consists of over 60,000 clones, with roughly 85% occurring once and the leading ten covering around 6.7%. With regard to this clone: The antigen remains undetermined.

This TCR was sampled from an adult with an advanced solid tumor such as melanoma, head and neck, liver or kidney cancer. The source material was CD4+ or CD8+ T cells sorted from blood, sampled in a trial of the OX40 agonist ivuxolimab. The chain combines TRBV2 with TRBJ2-1; 7 bases fit TRBD2. The CDR3 DNA sequence: TGTGCCAGCAGTGTGGGAGGGCAGACAATCGAGCAGTTCTTC. Its protein is CASSVGGQTIEQFF. Full variable domain (missing parts from reference TRBV2 and TRBJ2-1): EPEVTQTPSHQVTQMGQEVILRCVPISNHLYFYWYRQILGQKVEFLVSFYNNEISEKSEIFDDQFSVERPDGSNFTLKIRSTKLEDSAMYFCASSVGGQTIEQFFGPGTRLTVL.